This T cell receptor (beta chain) stems from a study of blood T cells in healthy people across ages (dated by TCRdb to the mid-2010s). For the wider study: In model experiments, roughly one uniquely barcoded TCR beta cDNA molecule per two T cells was captured by template switching. Using deep sequencing normalized with unique cDNA molecular identifiers, the study measured how TCR beta repertoire diversity changes with age. Donors were grouped into four age groups: young (average approximately 16 years), middle-aged (39), aged (around 66) and long-lived (approximately 78). To avoid experimental bias, donors of different ages were randomly spread across the sequencing lanes. For two donors (one aged 18 to 29 and one aged 80 or older), the study analyzed two additional independent replicas of 1 million unique cDNA reads from the same blood draw. Study-level results and caveats: Bulk unsorted PBMC profiling prevented conclusive comparison of naive and antigen-experienced compartments. Observed TCR beta diversity per million T cells fell roughly linearly with age, and a significant reduction was already apparent by age roughly 40. The long-lived group showed more naive CD4+ T cells, fewer expanded clones and increased TCR diversity than the aged group, suggesting age selection. The CMV infection status of donors was not known, potentially confounding age-related changes in expanded clonotypes. Estimates of total diversity based on one million sequenced T cells were regarded as lower bounds and as underestimates. The percentage of naive T cells measured by flow cytometry correlated strongly with observed TCR beta diversity.

This clonotype was counted at least ten times. Its antigen target is currently unknown. Qualities for individual bases were not recorded, and no much larger clone is one base off. CDR1 and CDR2, looked up from the germline V gene (reference sequence), are MNHEY and SMNVEV. A distance of 17 bases separates the germline ends of V and J, which lose 7 bases and 0 bases respectively. The CDR3, from cysteine to phenylalanine, totals 16 residues. The entry retains the CDR3 DNA only, 48 bases that are in frame from base 1. Donors were under 40 systemically healthy Caucasian individuals from Russia aged roughly 6 to 95 years. Each donor gave ten milliliters of peripheral blood, collected into EDTA-treated Vacutainer tubes. Ficoll-Paque density-gradient centrifugation was used to isolate PBMCs, with at least 6 million obtained per sample. Trizol reagent was used to extract total RNA from the PBMCs, yielding at least 5.5 micrograms per sample. Naive CD45RAhigh/CD27high T cell percentages were measured by flow cytometry on a PBMC aliquot from every donor.

Receptor amplification or capture employed 5' RACE. Sequencing was performed on an Illumina HiSeq 2500. A second PCR of roughly 7 to 11 cycles was run with a J-beta primer mix and a sample-barcoded 5' primer. Each TCR beta cDNA molecule received a unique molecular identifier from a template-switch 5' adaptor carrying 12 random nucleotides. Each sample yielded at least 2.5 million CDR3-containing paired-end reads. First-strand cDNA synthesis was performed from all RNA using the Mint cDNA synthesis kit, with priming by a TRBC-specific oligonucleotide. Following uracil-DNA glycosylase treatment, a first 18-cycle PCR with universal primers M1SS and BC2_uni_R was performed on all cDNA. The authors' pipeline ran thus. For normalization, 1 million high-quality reads were randomly selected from each sample, with every read carrying a distinct molecular identifier. Instead of being binned into consensus sequences, reads that shared molecular identifiers were thrown out. CDR3 identification, clonotype clustering and error correction used MiTCR with a Q25 quality threshold and the strictest error-elimination algorithm. Lower-bound total TCR beta diversity was estimated with a nonparametric unseen species model using Euler transformation. In-frame beta chains were kept once TCRdb had trimmed the public reads at Q25 with fastp and called clones with MiXCR. A single entry per CDR3 protein holds the most common genes and DNA from its merged rows. The V and J calls follow TCRdb's processing rather than the paper's. This sample gives about 650,000 distinct CDR3 sequences in total; roughly 32% of them show up just once. Jointly, the top ten make up roughly 15% of the sample.

The V gene is TRBV27 and the J gene is TRBJ2-3; the D region is possibly TRBD1 or TRBD2, each matching across 5 bases. The clonotype comes from a woman aged 80 or over in good health. Donor details come from another sample of the same person, matched by shared clones. The sample comprised blood. The CDR3 in this case is CASTRQGPTSTDTQYF. The nucleotide sequence is given as TGTGCCAGCACCCGGCAGGGACCCACTAGCACAGATACGCAGTATTTT.